Only one count was recorded for the clone carrying this TCR beta chain. The germline gives CDR1 LNHDA, CDR2 SQIVND (reference sequence). The CDR3 extends over 14 amino acids. V gave up 0 bases and J gave up 7 bases, with 7 bases separating them. The record originates from a study of blood T cell repertoires in COVID-19. Overall study context: Material from acute and convalescent COVID-19 was sourced from the United States, Italy and Spain. PBMCs, B-cell-depleted T cells, or T cells were the source of the cDNA or gDNA that made up the material.

Study processing details: By means of reference gene primer amplification, nucleated cell counts were estimated. Repertoires were generated with immunoSEQ multiplex PCR, while TCRdb's copy carries only in-frame clones and drops some. The V and J calls and the clone size are those of that table, but D and trimming were determined from the DNA. In the table there are about 200,000 clones, around 89% of which are singletons. The chain has TRBV19 and TRBJ1-6, with no clear D. The sequencing sample was made of peripheral blood. The TCR originated in a man aged 45-65 years with acute or convalescent COVID-19. CDR3 DNA sequence: TGTGCCAGTAGTATAGACCGTCTAAATTCACCCCTCCACTTT. This codes for CASSIDRLNSPLHF.